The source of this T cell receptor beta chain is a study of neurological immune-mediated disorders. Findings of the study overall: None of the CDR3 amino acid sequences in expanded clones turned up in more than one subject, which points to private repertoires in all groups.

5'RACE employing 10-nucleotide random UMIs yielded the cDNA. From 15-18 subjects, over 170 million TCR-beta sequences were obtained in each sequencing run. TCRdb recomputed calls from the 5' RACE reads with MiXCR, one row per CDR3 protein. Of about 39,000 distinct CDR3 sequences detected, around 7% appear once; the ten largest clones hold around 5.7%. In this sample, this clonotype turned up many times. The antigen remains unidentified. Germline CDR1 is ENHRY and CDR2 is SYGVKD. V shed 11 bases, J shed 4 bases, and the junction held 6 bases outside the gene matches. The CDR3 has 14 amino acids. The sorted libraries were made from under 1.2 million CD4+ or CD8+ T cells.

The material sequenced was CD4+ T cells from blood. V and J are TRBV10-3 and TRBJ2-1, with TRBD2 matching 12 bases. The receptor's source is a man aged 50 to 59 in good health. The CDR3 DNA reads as TGTGCCTTATCCGGACTAGCGGGATACAATGAGCAGTTCTTC. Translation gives CALSGLAGYNEQFF.